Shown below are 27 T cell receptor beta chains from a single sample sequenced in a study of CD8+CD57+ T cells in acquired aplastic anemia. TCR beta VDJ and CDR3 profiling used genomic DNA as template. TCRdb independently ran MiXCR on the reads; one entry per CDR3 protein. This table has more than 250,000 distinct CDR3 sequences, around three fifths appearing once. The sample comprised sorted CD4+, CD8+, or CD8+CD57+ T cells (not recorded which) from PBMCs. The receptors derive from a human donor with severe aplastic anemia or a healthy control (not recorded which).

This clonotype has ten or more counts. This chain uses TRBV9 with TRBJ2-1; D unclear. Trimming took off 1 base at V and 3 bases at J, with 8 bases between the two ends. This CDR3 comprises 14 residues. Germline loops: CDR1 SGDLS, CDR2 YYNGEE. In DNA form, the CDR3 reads TGTGCCAGCAGCGTAAGTAGCAGCTACAATGAGCAGTTCTTC. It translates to CASSVSSSYNEQFF. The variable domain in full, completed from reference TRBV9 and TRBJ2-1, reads DSGVTQTPKHLITATGQRVTLRCSPRSGDLSVYWYQQSLDQGLQFLIQYYNGEERAKGNILERFSAQQFPDLHSELNLSSLELGDSALYFCASSVSSSYNEQFFGPGTRLTVL.

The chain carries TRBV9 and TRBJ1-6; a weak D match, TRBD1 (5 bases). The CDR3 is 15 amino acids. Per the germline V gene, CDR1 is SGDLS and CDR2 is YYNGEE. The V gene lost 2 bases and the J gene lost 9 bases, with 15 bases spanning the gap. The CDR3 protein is CASSVGQGEVSPLHF. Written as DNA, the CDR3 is TGTGCCAGCAGCGTCGGGCAGGGAGAGGTTTCACCCCTCCACTTT.

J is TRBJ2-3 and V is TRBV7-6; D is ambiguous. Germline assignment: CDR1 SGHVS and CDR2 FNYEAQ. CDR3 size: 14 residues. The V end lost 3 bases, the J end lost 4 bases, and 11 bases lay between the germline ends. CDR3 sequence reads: CASSFYSTADTQYF. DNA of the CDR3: TGTGCCAGCAGCTTCTATTCGACCGCAGATACGCAGTATTTT.

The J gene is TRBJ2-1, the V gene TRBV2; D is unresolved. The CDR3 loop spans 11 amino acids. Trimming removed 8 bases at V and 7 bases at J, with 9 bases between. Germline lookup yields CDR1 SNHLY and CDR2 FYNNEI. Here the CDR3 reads CASSGVNEQFF. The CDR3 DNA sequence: TGTGCCAGCTCGGGCGTAAATGAGCAGTTCTTC.

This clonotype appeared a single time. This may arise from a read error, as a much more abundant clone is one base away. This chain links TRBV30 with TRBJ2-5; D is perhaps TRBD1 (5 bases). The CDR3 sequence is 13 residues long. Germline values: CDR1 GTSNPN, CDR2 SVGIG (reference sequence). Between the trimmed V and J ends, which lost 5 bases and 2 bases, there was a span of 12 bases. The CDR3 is CAWDFGHQETQYF. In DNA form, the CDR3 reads TGTGCCTGGGACTTTGGACATCAAGAGACCCAGTACTTC.

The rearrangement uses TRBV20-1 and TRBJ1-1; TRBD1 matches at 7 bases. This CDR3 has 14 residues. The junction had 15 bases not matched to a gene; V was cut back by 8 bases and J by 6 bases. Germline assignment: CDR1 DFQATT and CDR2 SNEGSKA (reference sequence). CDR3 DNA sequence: TGCAGTCCAAAAAACGAGGGGGCTCACGCTGAAGCTTTCTTT. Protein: CSPKNEGAHAEAFF.

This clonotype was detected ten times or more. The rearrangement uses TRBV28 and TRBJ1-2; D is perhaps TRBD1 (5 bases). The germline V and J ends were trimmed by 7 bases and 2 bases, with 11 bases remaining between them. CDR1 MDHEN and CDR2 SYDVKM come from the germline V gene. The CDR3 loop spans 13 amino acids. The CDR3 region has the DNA TGTGCCAGCACCGAGACAGAGAACTATGGCTACACCTTC. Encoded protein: CASTETENYGYTF.

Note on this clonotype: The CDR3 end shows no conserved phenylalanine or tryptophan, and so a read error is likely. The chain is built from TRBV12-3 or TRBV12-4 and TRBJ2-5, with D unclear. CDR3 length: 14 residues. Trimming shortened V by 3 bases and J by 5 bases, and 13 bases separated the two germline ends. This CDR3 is CASSFDPSEETQYL. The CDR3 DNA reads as TGTGCCAGCAGTTTTGATCCCAGCGAGGAGACCCAGTACCTC.

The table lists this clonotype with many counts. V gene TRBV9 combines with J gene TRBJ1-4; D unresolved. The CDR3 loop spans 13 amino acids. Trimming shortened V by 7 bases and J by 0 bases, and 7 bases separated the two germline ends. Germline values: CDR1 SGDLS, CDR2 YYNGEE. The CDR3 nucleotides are TGTGCCAGCGGAAATGCAACTAATGAAAAACTGTTTTTT. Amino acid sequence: CASGNATNEKLFF.

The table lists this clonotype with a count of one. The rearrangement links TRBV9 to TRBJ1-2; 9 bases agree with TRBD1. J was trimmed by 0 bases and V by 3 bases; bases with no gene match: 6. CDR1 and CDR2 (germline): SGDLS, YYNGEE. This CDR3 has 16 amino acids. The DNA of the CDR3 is TGTGCCAGCAGCGAGACAGGGGGAACCACTAACTATGGCTACACCTTC. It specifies CASSETGGTTNYGYTF.

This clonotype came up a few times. The CDR3 sequence: CASSWRQGDHSPLHF. In DNA, the CDR3 is TGTGCCAGCAGCTGGAGACAGGGGGATCATTCACCCCTCCACTTT. This chain joins TRBV7-8 and TRBJ1-6, with 9 bases identical to TRBD1. Germline V gene sequence: CDR1 SGHVS, CDR2 FQNEAQ. Germline trimming cut 4 bases from V and 8 bases from J; bases unmatched to any gene: 6. This CDR3 has 15 amino acids.

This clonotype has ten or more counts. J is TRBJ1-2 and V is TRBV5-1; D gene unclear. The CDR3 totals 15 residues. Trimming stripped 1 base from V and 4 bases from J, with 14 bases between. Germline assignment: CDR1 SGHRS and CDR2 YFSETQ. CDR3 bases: TGCGCCAGCAGCTTGTTTCTGGGCCTTGGCTATGGCTACACCTTC. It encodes CASSLFLGLGYGYTF.

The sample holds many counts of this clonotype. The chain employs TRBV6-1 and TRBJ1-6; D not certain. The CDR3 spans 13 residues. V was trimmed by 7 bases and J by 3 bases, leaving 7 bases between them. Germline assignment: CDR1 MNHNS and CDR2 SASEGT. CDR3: CASTRGYNSPLHF. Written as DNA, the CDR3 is TGTGCCAGCACACGCGGCTATAATTCACCCCTCCACTTT.

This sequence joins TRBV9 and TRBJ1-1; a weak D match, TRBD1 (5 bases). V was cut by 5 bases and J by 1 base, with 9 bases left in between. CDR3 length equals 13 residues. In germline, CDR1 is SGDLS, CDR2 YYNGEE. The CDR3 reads CASRPQGNTEAFF. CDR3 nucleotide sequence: TGTGCCAGCAGACCCCAGGGGAACACTGAAGCTTTCTTT.

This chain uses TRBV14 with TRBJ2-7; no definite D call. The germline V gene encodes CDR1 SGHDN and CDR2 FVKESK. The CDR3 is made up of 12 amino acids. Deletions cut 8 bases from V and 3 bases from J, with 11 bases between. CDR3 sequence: CASGLSVYEQYF. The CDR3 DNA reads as TGTGCCAGCGGCTTATCCGTCTACGAGCAGTACTTC.

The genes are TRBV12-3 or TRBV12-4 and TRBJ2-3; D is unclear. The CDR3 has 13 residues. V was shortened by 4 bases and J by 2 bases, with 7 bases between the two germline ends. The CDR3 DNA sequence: TGTGCCAGCAGTTGGGTTCTCACAGATACGCAGTATTTT. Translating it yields CASSWVLTDTQYF.

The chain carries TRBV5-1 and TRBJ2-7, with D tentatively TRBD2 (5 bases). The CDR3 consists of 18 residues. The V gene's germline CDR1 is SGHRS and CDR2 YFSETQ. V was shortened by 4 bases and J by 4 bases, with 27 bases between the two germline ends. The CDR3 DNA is TGCGCCAGCAGCATTGGGCAGGTCCTCCCCGGGGAGCTATACGAGCAGTACTTC. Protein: CASSIGQVLPGELYEQYF.

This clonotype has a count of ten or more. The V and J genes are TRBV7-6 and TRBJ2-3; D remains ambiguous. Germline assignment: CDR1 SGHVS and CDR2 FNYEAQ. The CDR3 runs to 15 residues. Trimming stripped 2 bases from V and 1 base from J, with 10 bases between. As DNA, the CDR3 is TGTGCCAGCAGCTTATCCTCTTTGGGCACAGATACGCAGTATTTT. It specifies CASSLSSLGTDTQYF.

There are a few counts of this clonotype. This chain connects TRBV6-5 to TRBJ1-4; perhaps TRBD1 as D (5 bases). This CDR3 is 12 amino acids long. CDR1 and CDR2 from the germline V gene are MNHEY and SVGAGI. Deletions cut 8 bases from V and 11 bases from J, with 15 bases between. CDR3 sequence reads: CASAGLGEKLFF. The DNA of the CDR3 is TGTGCCAGCGCGGGACTCGGCGAGAAACTGTTTTTT.

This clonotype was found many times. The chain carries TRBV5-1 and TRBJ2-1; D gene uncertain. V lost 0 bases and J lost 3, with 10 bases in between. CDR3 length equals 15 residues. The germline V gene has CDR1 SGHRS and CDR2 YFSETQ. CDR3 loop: CASSLAGTHYNEQFF. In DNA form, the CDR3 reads TGCGCCAGCAGCTTGGCCGGAACACACTACAATGAGCAGTTCTTC.

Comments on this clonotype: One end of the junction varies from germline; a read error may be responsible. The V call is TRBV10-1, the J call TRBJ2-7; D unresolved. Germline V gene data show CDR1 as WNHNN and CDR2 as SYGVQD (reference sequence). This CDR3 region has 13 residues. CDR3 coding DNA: TGCGCCAGCAGTGGTTACGGGTCCTGCGAGCAGTACTTC. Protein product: CASSGYGSCEQYF.

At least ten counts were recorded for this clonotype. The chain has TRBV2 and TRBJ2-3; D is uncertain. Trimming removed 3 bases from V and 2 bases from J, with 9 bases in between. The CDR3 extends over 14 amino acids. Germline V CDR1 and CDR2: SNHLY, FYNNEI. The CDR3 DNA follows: TGTGCCAGCAGTGACTACTATACCACAGATACGCAGTATTTT. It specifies CASSDYYTTDTQYF. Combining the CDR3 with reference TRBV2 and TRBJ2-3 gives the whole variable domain EPEVTQTPSHQVTQMGQEVILRCVPISNHLYFYWYRQILGQKVEFLVSFYNNEISEKSEIFDDQFSVERPDGSNFTLKIRSTKLEDSAMYFCASSDYYTTDTQYFGPGTRLTVL.

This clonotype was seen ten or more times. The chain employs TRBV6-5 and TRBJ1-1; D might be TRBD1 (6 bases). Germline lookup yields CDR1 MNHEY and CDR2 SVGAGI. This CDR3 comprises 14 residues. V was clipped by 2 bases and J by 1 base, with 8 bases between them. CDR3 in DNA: TGTGCCAGCAGTTACCGGGACAAGAACACTGAAGCTTTCTTT. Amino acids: CASSYRDKNTEAFF.

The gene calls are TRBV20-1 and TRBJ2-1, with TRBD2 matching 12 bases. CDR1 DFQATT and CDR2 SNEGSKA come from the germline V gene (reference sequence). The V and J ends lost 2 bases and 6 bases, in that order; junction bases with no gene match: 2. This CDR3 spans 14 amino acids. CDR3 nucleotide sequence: TGCAGTGCTAGACTAGCGGGGGGGGCCAATGAGCAGTTCTTC. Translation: CSARLAGGANEQFF.

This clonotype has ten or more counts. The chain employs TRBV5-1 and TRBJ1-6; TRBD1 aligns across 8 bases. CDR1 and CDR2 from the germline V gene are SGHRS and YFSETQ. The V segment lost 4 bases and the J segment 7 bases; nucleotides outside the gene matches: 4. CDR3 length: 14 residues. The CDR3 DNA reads TGCGCCAGCAGCAAGGACAGGGTAAATTCACCCCTCCACTTT. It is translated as CASSKDRVNSPLHF.

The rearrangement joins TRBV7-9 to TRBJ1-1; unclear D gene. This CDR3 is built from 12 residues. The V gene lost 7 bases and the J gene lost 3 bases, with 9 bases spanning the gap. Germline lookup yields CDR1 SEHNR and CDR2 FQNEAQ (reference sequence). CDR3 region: CASNAGDTEAFF. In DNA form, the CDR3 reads TGTGCCAGCAACGCAGGAGACACTGAAGCTTTCTTT.

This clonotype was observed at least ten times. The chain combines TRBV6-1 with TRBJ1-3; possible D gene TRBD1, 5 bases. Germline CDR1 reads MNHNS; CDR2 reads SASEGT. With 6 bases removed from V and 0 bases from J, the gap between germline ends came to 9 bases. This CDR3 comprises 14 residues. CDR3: CASRDTFSGNTIYF. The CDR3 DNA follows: TGTGCCAGCAGGGACACCTTCTCTGGAAACACCATATATTTT.